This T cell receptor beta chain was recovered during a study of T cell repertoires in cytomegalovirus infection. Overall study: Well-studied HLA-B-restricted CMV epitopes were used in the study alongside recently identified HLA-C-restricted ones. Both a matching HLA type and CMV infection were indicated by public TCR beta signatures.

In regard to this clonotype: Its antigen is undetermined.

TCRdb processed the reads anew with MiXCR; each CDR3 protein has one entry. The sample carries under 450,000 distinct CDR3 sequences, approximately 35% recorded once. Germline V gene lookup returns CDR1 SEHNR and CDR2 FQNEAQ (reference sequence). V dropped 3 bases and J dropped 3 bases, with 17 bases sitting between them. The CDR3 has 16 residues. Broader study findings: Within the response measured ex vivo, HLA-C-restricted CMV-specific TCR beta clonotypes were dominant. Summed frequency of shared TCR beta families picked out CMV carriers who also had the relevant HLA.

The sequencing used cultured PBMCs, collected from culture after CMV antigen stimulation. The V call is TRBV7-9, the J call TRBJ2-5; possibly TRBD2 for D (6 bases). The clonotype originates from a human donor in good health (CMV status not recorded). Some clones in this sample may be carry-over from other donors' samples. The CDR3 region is CASSFSSVLGEETQYF. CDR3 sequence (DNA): TGTGCCAGCAGCTTCTCTAGCGTCTTAGGGGAAGAGACCCAGTACTTC. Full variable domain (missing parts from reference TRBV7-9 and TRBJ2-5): DTGVSQNPRHKITKRGQNVTFRCDPISEHNRLYWYRQTLGQGPEFLTYFQNEAQLEKSRLLSDRFSAERPKGSFSTLEIQRTEQGDSAMYLCASSFSSVLGEETQYFGPGTRLLVL.